A single sample gave rise to the 30 T cell receptor beta chains below, sequenced in a study of blood T cell repertoires in COVID-19. Data came from immunoSEQ multiplex PCR; TCRdb stores just in-frame clones and leaves some out. The table includes around 30,000 clones, less than 90% detected once. Sequencing used peripheral blood. The receptors were sampled from a man between 70 and 80 years old with active COVID-19.

The rearrangement joins TRBV24-1 to TRBJ2-2, with TRBD2 as a possible D gene (5 bases). The germline V gene has CDR1 KGHDR and CDR2 SFDVKD. V lost 9 bases, J lost 0 bases, and 7 bases lay in between. The CDR3 contains 13 residues. This chain's CDR3 is CATRGANTGELFF. CDR3 nucleotide sequence: TGTGCCACCCGGGGTGCGAACACCGGGGAGCTGTTTTTT.

The chain uses TRBV6-2 or TRBV6-3 and TRBJ2-7; 10 bases align to TRBD2. CDR3 size: 20 residues. CDR1 and CDR2 (germline): MNHEY, SVGEGT. V lost 5 bases and J lost 2; bases outside the gene matches: 21. The CDR3 spells CASSKSETGLGAGGPYEQYF. In DNA form, the CDR3 reads TGTGCCAGCAGTAAAAGCGAGACAGGCCTAGGAGCGGGAGGGCCCTACGAGCAGTACTTC.

The CDR3 protein is CSASFGSGSGDTQYF. DNA for the CDR3: TGCAGTGCTAGTTTTGGAAGCGGGAGTGGAGATACGCAGTATTTT. J is TRBJ2-3 and V is TRBV20-1, with 8 bases aligning to TRBD2. V was clipped by 3 bases and J by 5 bases; unmatched bases: 10. The CDR3 sequence is 15 residues long. The germline V gene has CDR1 DFQATT and CDR2 SNEGSKA (reference sequence).

The chain uses TRBV7-9 and TRBJ1-2, with D tentatively TRBD1 (6 bases). This CDR3 has 13 amino acids. Trimming cost V 2 bases and J 4 bases, with 8 bases left between them. Germline CDR1 SEHNR, CDR2 FQNEAQ (reference sequence). The CDR3 region is CASSLSGVYGYTF. The DNA of the CDR3 is TGTGCCAGCAGCTTATCAGGGGTCTATGGCTACACCTTC.

The V gene is TRBV18, the J gene TRBJ1-3; the D is unclear. From germline, CDR1 is KGHSH and CDR2 LQKENI. The CDR3 is 12 amino acids. With 6 bases removed from V and 3 bases from J, the gap between germline ends came to 6 bases. Written as DNA, the CDR3 is TGTGCCAGCTCGCCGGGTGGAAACACCATATATTTT. It specifies CASSPGGNTIYF.

V usage is TRBV7-2 and J usage is TRBJ2-1; TRBD2 matches at 9 bases. The V segment lost 5 bases and the J segment 4 bases; nucleotides outside the gene matches: 12. CDR1 and CDR2 (germline): SGHTA, FQGNSA. CDR3 length equals 17 residues. The CDR3 DNA follows: TGTGCCAGCAGCCTAAGGGTAGCGGGAGCTACGTACAATGAGCAGTTCTTC. Amino acid sequence: CASSLRVAGATYNEQFF. The variable domain in full, completed from reference TRBV7-2 and TRBJ2-1, reads GAGVSQSPSNKVTEKGKDVELRCDPISGHTALYWYRQSLGQGLEFLIYFQGNSAPDKSGLPSDRFSAERTGGSVSTLTIQRTQQEDSAVYLCASSLRVAGATYNEQFFGPGTRLTVL.

V usage is TRBV18 and J usage is TRBJ2-1, with 8 positions matching TRBD2. The CDR3 consists of 15 residues. The ends lost 0 bases at V and 3 bases at J; junction bases unmatched: 1. The germline CDR1 and CDR2 sequences are KGHSH and LQKENI. CDR3: CASSPPSGGYNEQFF. The CDR3 DNA reads TGTGCCAGCTCACCACCGAGCGGGGGCTACAATGAGCAGTTCTTC. Supplemented by reference TRBV18 and TRBJ2-1, the full variable domain reads NAGVMQNPRHLVRRRGQEARLRCSPMKGHSHVYWYRQLPEEGLKFMVYLQKENIIDESGMPKERFSAEFPKEGPSILRIQQVVRGDSAAYFCASSPPSGGYNEQFFGPGTRLTVL.

V and J are TRBV28 and TRBJ2-1; TRBD2 matches at 13 bases. V shed 7 bases, J shed 8 bases, and the junction held 5 bases outside the gene matches. The V gene's germline CDR1 is MDHEN and CDR2 SYDVKM. The CDR3 runs 14 residues. As DNA, the CDR3 is TGTGCCAGCACCAGGACTAGCGGGAGCTATGAGCAGTTCTTC. It yields the protein CASTRTSGSYEQFF.

V usage is TRBV7-2 and J usage is TRBJ2-3; 9 bases agree with TRBD1. V lost 5 bases and J lost 3; bases outside the gene matches: 18. The CDR3 runs to 19 residues. Germline CDR1 reads SGHTA; CDR2 reads FQGNSA. CDR3 DNA: TGTGCCAGCAGCAGAGGGACAGGGAATTCGGGTGGTGTGACAGATACGCAGTATTTT. Its protein product is CASSRGTGNSGGVTDTQYF.

J is TRBJ2-2 and V is TRBV7-3, with 7 positions matching TRBD2. The V and J ends lost 3 bases and 0 bases, in that order; junction bases with no gene match: 4. Per germline, CDR1 SGHTA and CDR2 FQGTGA. The CDR3 is made up of 16 amino acids. The DNA of the CDR3 is TGTGCCAGCAGCTTCAGTGGACTAGCGAACACCGGGGAGCTGTTTTTT. Translation gives CASSFSGLANTGELFF.

The genes are TRBV7-2 and TRBJ1-5; D uncertain. Germline values: CDR1 SGHTA, CDR2 FQGNSA. Trimming removed 1 base at V and 5 bases at J, with 12 bases between. This CDR3 has 15 residues. This chain's CDR3 is CASSLVAGEDQPQHF. CDR3 bases: TGTGCCAGCAGCTTAGTGGCCGGGGAAGATCAGCCCCAGCATTTT.

The genes are TRBV2 and TRBJ2-1, with 9 bases lining up with TRBD1. This CDR3 contains 15 residues. The V gene's germline CDR1 is SNHLY and CDR2 FYNNEI. V was clipped by 6 bases and J by 7 bases; unmatched bases: 10. CDR3 sequence reads: CASRAGTGLGNEQFF. CDR3 in DNA: TGTGCCAGCAGGGCCGGGACAGGGCTAGGGAATGAGCAGTTCTTC. The variable domain in full, completed from reference TRBV2 and TRBJ2-1, reads EPEVTQTPSHQVTQMGQEVILRCVPISNHLYFYWYRQILGQKVEFLVSFYNNEISEKSEIFDDQFSVERPDGSNFTLKIRSTKLEDSAMYFCASRAGTGLGNEQFFGPGTRLTVL.

By frequency in the sample, this clone is large. This chain joins TRBV27 and TRBJ1-4; D not certain. Trimming took 2 bases from V and 7 from J, leaving 11 bases between them. This CDR3 region has 14 residues. CDR1 is MNHEY and CDR2 is SMNVEV in the germline V gene (reference sequence). The CDR3 sequence is CASSLAPRVEKLFF. CDR3 coding DNA: TGTGCCAGCAGTTTAGCCCCCCGGGTTGAAAAACTGTTTTTT.

This chain links TRBV20-1 with TRBJ2-7; D may be TRBD2 (5 bases). Germline-derived CDR1 and CDR2 are DFQATT and SNEGSKA (reference sequence). V was trimmed by 6 bases and J by 4 bases, leaving 10 bases between them. This CDR3 has 11 residues. CDR3 region: CSAPSGYEQYF. In DNA form, the CDR3 reads TGCAGTGCCCCGAGCGGTTACGAGCAGTACTTC.

The chain uses TRBV11-2 and TRBJ1-3; tentative D call: TRBD1 (6 bases). This CDR3 is 17 amino acids long. V was clipped by 1 base and J by 4 bases, with 17 bases between them. Per the germline V gene, CDR1 is SGHAT and CDR2 is FQNNGV. The CDR3 DNA is TGTGCCAGCAGCTTAGGTCAATCCCGTGGACAGGGAAACACCATATATTTT. Translated: CASSLGQSRGQGNTIYF.

V gene TRBV7-7 combines with J gene TRBJ2-5; 9 nucleotides agree with TRBD2. The germline V gene has CDR1 SSHAT and CDR2 FNYEAQ (reference sequence). This CDR3 has 13 residues. CDR3 in amino acids: CASGSGSPETQYF. For the CDR3, the DNA is TGTGCTAGCGGGAGCGGGAGCCCAGAGACCCAGTACTTC. Combining the CDR3 with reference TRBV7-7 and TRBJ2-5 gives the whole variable domain GAGVSQSPRYKVTKRGQDVTLRCDPISSHATLYWYQQALGQGPEFLTYFNYEAQPDKSGLPSDRFSAERPEGSISTLTIQRTEQRDSAMYRCASGSGSPETQYFGPGTRLLVL.

This clone was counted a single time. The chain combines TRBV6-5 with TRBJ1-2, with 7 bases matching TRBD1. Germline trimming cut 7 bases from V and 8 bases from J; bases unmatched to any gene: 16. This CDR3 is built from 15 residues. From germline, CDR1 is MNHEY and CDR2 SVGAGI. The CDR3 loop reads CASTPVRAGGMGYTF. CDR3 nucleotide sequence: TGTGCCAGCACCCCGGTTCGGGCAGGGGGTATGGGCTACACCTTC.

The J gene is TRBJ2-1, the V gene TRBV12-5; weak D call: TRBD2 (6 bases). The CDR3 is 15 residues long. V was pared by 8 bases and J by 0 bases, with 14 bases between. Germline values: CDR1 LGHNT, CDR2 FRNRAP. Here the CDR3 reads CASRAGSSSYNEQFF. The CDR3 DNA follows: TGTGCTAGTCGGGCGGGGTCGAGCTCCTACAATGAGCAGTTCTTC. Variable domain in full (rest from reference TRBV12-5 and TRBJ2-1): DARVTQTPRHKVTEMGQEVTMRCQPILGHNTVFWYRQTMMQGLELLAYFRNRAPLDDSGMPKDRFSAEMPDATLATLKIQPSEPRDSAVYFCASRAGSSSYNEQFFGPGTRLTVL.

This rearrangement joins TRBV9 to TRBJ1-5, with D unresolved. The V gene's germline CDR1 is SGDLS and CDR2 YYNGEE. The CDR3 has 13 residues. V was trimmed by 4 bases and J by 0 bases, leaving 5 bases between them. CDR3 DNA: TGTGCCAGCAGCCAGAATAGCAATCAGCCCCAGCATTTT. It codes for CASSQNSNQPQHF.

V gene TRBV9 combines with J gene TRBJ2-3, with a tentative D call TRBD2 (5 bases). This CDR3 region has 15 residues. The V end was cut by 7 bases, the J end by 1 base, with 16 bases between. CDR1 and CDR2 from the germline V gene are SGDLS and YYNGEE. The CDR3 spells CASSPGNLGTDTQYF. The CDR3 nucleotides are TGTGCCAGCTCTCCCGGGAATCTGGGCACAGATACGCAGTATTTT.

This rearrangement joins TRBV6-5 to TRBJ2-5, with D perhaps matching TRBD1 (6 bases). The CDR3 is made up of 15 amino acids. Per the germline V gene, CDR1 is MNHEY and CDR2 is SVGAGI. V lost 0 bases and J lost 2, with 10 bases in between. CDR3 bases: TGTGCCAGCAGTTACTCGAGGACAGTACAAGAGACCCAGTACTTC. It translates to CASSYSRTVQETQYF.

The chain employs TRBV4-1 and TRBJ2-7, with 11 bases aligning to TRBD1. The CDR3 length is 15 residues. Per the germline V gene, CDR1 is MGHRA and CDR2 is YSYEKL. Germline trimming cut 3 bases from V and 2 bases from J; bases unmatched to any gene: 3. As DNA, the CDR3 is TGCGCCAGCAGCCAGGGACAGGGGGGAACCTACGAGCAGTACTTC. Translation: CASSQGQGGTYEQYF.

This clone has only one observation. V usage is TRBV4-3 and J usage is TRBJ2-2, with 11 positions matching TRBD2. With 7 bases clipped from V and 3 bases from J, the junction kept 16 bases outside the gene matches. The CDR3 has 19 amino acids. Per the germline V gene, CDR1 is LGHNA and CDR2 is YSLEER. CDR3 sequence reads: CASTRRIAGGPVDTGELFF. The CDR3 nucleotides are TGCGCCAGCACCAGGAGGATAGCGGGAGGGCCGGTCGACACCGGGGAGCTGTTTTTT.

This clone was detected only once. This chain uses TRBV5-4 with TRBJ2-2; D remains unclear. Germline V CDR1 and CDR2: SGHNT, YYREEE (reference sequence). The CDR3 sequence is 15 residues long. Trimming removed 1 base at V and 0 bases at J, with 7 bases between. The CDR3 sequence: CASSLNPSNTGELFF. CDR3 nucleotides: TGTGCCAGCAGCTTGAATCCGTCGAACACCGGGGAGCTGTTTTTT. The variable domain in full, completed from reference TRBV5-4 and TRBJ2-2, reads ETGVTQSPTHLIKTRGQQVTLRCSSQSGHNTVSWYQQALGQGPQFIFQYYREEENGRGNFPPRFSGLQFPNYSSELNVNALELDDSALYLCASSLNPSNTGELFFGEGSRLTVL.

The rearrangement links TRBV5-4 to TRBJ1-1; TRBD1 is a possible D gene (5 bases). V lost 7 bases, J lost 2 bases, and 12 bases lay in between. CDR1 and CDR2 from the germline V gene are SGHNT and YYREEE (reference sequence). The CDR3 is 13 residues long. The CDR3 DNA follows: TGTGCCAGCCTCCGGGGGGTTAACACTGAAGCTTTCTTT. Translated: CASLRGVNTEAFF. Variable domain in full (rest from reference TRBV5-4 and TRBJ1-1): ETGVTQSPTHLIKTRGQQVTLRCSSQSGHNTVSWYQQALGQGPQFIFQYYREEENGRGNFPPRFSGLQFPNYSSELNVNALELDDSALYLCASLRGVNTEAFFGQGTRLTVV.

The rearrangement links TRBV19 to TRBJ1-2; D may be TRBD1 (6 bases). Germline V CDR1 and CDR2: LNHDA, SQIVND (reference sequence). The CDR3 is 13 amino acids. V lost 6 bases and J lost 6, with 14 bases in between. CDR3 in DNA: TGTGCCAGTAGGGCCTCAGGGGCTAATGGCTACACCTTC. It specifies CASRASGANGYTF.

This clone turned up a few times. The chain links TRBV28 to TRBJ2-2; TRBD2 agrees at 12 bases. There are 15 residues in the CDR3. With V trimmed by 9 bases and J by 5 bases, 7 bases remained unmatched. Germline V gene data show CDR1 as MDHEN and CDR2 as SYDVKM. CDR3: CASSSLAGGTGELFF. CDR3 DNA: TGTGCCAGTTCGTCGCTAGCGGGAGGGACCGGGGAGCTGTTTTTT.

The rearrangement uses TRBV5-5 and TRBJ2-7; possibly TRBD1 for D (5 bases). From germline, CDR1 is SGHKS and CDR2 YYEKEE (reference sequence). V lost 4 bases to trimming and J lost 2 bases, with 13 bases between them. The CDR3 runs to 14 residues. The CDR3 is CASSTAGKTYEQYF. In nucleotides, the CDR3 is TGTGCCAGCAGCACCGCAGGGAAAACCTACGAGCAGTACTTC.

This chain links TRBV7-9 with TRBJ1-1; D remains ambiguous. The CDR3 has 14 amino acids. Per germline, CDR1 SEHNR and CDR2 FQNEAQ (reference sequence). Trimming took off 3 bases at V and 0 bases at J, with 8 bases between the two ends. This CDR3 is CASSLTQLNTEAFF. Written as DNA, the CDR3 is TGTGCCAGCAGCTTGACTCAACTGAACACTGAAGCTTTCTTT. Combining the CDR3 with reference TRBV7-9 and TRBJ1-1 gives the whole variable domain DTGVSQNPRHKITKRGQNVTFRCDPISEHNRLYWYRQTLGQGPEFLTYFQNEAQLEKSRLLSDRFSAERPKGSFSTLEIQRTEQGDSAMYLCASSLTQLNTEAFFGQGTRLTVV.

This chain uses TRBV7-9 with TRBJ1-1; D not certain. Trimming took off 8 bases at V and 0 bases at J, with 7 bases between the two ends. Per germline, CDR1 SEHNR and CDR2 FQNEAQ (reference sequence). The CDR3 sequence is 12 residues long. CDR3 bases: TGTGCCAGCTTTGCGCTGAACACTGAAGCTTTCTTT. This codes for CASFALNTEAFF. Combining the CDR3 with reference TRBV7-9 and TRBJ1-1 gives the whole variable domain DTGVSQNPRHKITKRGQNVTFRCDPISEHNRLYWYRQTLGQGPEFLTYFQNEAQLEKSRLLSDRFSAERPKGSFSTLEIQRTEQGDSAMYLCASFALNTEAFFGQGTRLTVV.